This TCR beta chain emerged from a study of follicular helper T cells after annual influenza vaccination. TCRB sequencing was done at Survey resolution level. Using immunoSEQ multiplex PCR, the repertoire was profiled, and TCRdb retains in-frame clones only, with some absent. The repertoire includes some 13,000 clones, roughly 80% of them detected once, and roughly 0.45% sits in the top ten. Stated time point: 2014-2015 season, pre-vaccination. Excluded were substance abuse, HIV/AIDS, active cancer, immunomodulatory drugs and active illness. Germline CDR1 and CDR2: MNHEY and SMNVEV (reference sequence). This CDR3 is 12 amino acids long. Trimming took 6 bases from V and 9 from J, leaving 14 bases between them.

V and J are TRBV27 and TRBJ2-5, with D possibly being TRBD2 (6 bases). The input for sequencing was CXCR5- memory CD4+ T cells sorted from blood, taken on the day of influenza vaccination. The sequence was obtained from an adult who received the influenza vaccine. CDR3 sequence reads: CASSPVRGAQYF. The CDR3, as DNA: TGTGCCAGCAGCCCCGTTCGCGGGGCCCAGTACTTC.